What follows is one T cell receptor (beta chain) and its context. The antigen remains undetermined. This record belongs to a study of T cell responses to AZD1222 COVID-19 vaccine. TCRdb's copy holds only in-frame clones and misses some; the assay was immunoSEQ multiplex PCR. Here the sample spans more than 150,000 clones, 90% being singletons. Broader study findings: Baseline seropositivity characterized only a handful of AZD1222 recipients.

The material sequenced was peripheral blood, taken on day 0 of AZD1222 vaccination. The origin of this receptor is an adult in good health.

The CDR3 is CASSPRQGLTSGANVLTF. The CDR3 region has the DNA TGTGCCAGCAGTCCTCGACAGGGCCTCACCTCTGGGGCCAACGTCCTGACTTTC. The chain employs TRBV25-1 and TRBJ2-6, with TRBD1 matching 7 bases. Trimming took 5 bases from V and 0 from J; bases not matched to a gene: 10. CDR1 is MGHDK and CDR2 is SYGVNS in the germline V gene. The CDR3 has 18 amino acids.